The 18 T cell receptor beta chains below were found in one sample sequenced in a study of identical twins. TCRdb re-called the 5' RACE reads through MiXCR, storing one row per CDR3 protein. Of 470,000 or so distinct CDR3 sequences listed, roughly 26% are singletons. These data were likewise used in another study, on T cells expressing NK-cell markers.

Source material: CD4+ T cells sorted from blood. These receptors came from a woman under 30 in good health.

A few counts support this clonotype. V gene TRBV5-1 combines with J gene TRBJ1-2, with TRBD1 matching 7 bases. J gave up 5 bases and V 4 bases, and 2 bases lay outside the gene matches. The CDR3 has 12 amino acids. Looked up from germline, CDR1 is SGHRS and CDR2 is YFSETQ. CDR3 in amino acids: CASSGTAYGYTF. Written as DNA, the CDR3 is TGCGCCAGCAGCGGGACAGCATATGGCTACACCTTC.

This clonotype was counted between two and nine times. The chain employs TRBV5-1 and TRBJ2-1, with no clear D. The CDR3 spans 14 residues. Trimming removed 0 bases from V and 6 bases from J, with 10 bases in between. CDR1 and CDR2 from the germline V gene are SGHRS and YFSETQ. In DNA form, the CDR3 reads TGCGCCAGCAGCTTGGCACAGAGCTTCAATGAGCAGTTCTTC. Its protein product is CASSLAQSFNEQFF.

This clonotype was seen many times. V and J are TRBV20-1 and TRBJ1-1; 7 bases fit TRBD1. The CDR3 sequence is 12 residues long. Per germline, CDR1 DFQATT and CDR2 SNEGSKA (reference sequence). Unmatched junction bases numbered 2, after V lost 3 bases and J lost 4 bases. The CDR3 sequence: CSASRTGTEAFF. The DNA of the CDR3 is TGCAGTGCTAGTAGGACAGGCACTGAAGCTTTCTTT.

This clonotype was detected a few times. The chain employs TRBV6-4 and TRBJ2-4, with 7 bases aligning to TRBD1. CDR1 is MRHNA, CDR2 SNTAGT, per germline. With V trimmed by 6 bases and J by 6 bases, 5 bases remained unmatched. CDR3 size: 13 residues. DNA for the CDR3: TGTGCCAGCAGCGACAGGGATGGAAACATTCAGTACTTC. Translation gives CASSDRDGNIQYF.

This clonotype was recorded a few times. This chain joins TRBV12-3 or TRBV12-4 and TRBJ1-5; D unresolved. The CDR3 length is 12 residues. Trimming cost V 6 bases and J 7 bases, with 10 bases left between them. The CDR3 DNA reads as TGTGCCAGCAGCCGACTCAGGCAGCCCCAGCATTTT. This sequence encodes CASSRLRQPQHF.

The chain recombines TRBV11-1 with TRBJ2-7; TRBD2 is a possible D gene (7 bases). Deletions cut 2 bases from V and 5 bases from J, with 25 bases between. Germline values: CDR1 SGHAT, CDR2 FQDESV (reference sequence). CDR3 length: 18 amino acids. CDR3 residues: CASSLNPRGGGALDEQYF. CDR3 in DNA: TGTGCCAGCAGCTTAAATCCTCGCGGGGGCGGGGCGTTGGACGAGCAGTACTTC.

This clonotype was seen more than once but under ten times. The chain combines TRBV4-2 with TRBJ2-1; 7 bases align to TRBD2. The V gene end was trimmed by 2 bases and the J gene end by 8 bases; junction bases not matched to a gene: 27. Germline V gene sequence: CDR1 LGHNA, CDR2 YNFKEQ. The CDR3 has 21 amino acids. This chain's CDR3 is CASSQTITSASGLFRGDEQFF. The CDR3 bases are TGTGCCAGCAGCCAAACGATTACTTCGGCTAGCGGCCTCTTCCGCGGGGATGAGCAGTTCTTC.

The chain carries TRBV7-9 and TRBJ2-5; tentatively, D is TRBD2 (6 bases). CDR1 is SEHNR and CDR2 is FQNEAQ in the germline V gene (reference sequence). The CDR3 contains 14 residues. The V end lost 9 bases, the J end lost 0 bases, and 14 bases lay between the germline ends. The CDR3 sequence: CASRRGDYQETQYF. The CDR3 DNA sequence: TGTGCCAGTAGACGAGGGGACTACCAAGAGACCCAGTACTTC.

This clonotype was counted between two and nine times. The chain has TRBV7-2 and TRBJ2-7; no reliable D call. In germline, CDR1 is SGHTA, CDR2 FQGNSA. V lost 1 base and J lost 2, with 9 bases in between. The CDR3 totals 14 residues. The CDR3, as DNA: TGTGCCAGCAGCTTAGTTGGCACGGCCTACGAGCAGTACTTC. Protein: CASSLVGTAYEQYF.

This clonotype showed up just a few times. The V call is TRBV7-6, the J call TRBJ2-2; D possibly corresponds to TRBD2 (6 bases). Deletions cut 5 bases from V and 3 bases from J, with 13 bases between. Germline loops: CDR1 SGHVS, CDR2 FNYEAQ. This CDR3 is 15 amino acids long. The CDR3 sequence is CASSRRLGDTGELFF. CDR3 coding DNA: TGTGCCAGCAGCCGTAGACTAGGGGACACCGGGGAGCTGTTTTTT. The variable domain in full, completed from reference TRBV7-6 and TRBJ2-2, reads GAGVSQSPRYKVTKRGQDVALRCDPISGHVSLYWYRQALGQGPEFLTYFNYEAQQDKSGLPNDRFSAERPEGSISTLTIQRTEQRDSAMYRCASSRRLGDTGELFFGEGSRLTVL.

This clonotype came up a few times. The chain's CDR3 is CSAQSGDTGTGELFF. The CDR3 coding sequence is TGCAGTGCCCAATCAGGAGATACTGGCACCGGGGAGCTGTTTTTT. This chain connects TRBV20-1 to TRBJ2-2; D unclear. V lost 6 bases, J lost 4 bases, and 18 bases lay in between. Germline loops: CDR1 DFQATT, CDR2 SNEGSKA (reference sequence). This CDR3 comprises 15 residues.

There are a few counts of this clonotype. In nucleotides, the CDR3 is TGCGCCAGCAGCCCCTTTAGCGGGAGTGGTTCCAAAAACATTCAGTACTTC. As protein: CASSPFSGSGSKNIQYF. This chain joins TRBV5-1 and TRBJ2-4, with 9 bases lining up with TRBD2. The CDR3 has 17 amino acids. Germline V CDR1 and CDR2: SGHRS, YFSETQ. The V gene end was trimmed by 4 bases and the J gene end by 2 bases; junction bases not matched to a gene: 10.

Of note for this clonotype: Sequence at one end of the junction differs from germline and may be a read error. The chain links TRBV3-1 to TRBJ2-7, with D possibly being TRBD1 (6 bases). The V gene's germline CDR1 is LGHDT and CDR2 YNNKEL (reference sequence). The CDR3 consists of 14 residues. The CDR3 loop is CASSLRTVSYERYF. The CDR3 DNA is TGTGCCAGCAGCCTCCGGACAGTCTCCTACGAGCGGTACTTC.

The CDR3 loop is CASSFRGVAKNIQYF. The CDR3 nucleotides are TGTGCCAGCAGCTTTCGTGGCGTAGCCAAAAACATTCAGTACTTC. The chain is built from TRBV5-6 and TRBJ2-4; D is unresolved. CDR1 and CDR2 (germline): SGHDT, YYEEEE. The CDR3 sequence is 15 residues long. The V and J ends lost 2 bases and 0 bases respectively, with 9 bases between them.

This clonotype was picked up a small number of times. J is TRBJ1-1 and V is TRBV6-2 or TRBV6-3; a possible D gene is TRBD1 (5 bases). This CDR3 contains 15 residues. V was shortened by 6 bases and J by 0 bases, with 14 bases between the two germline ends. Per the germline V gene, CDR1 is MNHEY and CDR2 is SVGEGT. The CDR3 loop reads CASRSSGTVNTEAFF. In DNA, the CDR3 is TGTGCCAGCAGATCATCCGGGACGGTGAACACTGAAGCTTTCTTT.

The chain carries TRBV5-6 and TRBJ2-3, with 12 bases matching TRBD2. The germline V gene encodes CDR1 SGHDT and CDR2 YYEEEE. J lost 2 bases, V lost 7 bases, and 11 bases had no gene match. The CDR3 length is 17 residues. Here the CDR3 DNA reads TGTGCCAGCGGTCGCACTAGCGGGGGGCCCTACACAGATACGCAGTATTTT. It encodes CASGRTSGGPYTDTQYF.

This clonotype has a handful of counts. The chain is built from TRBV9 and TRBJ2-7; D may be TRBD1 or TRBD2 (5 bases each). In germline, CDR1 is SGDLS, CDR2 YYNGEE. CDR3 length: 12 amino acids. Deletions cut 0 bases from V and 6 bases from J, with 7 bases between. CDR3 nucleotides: TGTGCCAGCAGCGTAGACGGGACCGAGCAGTACTTC. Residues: CASSVDGTEQYF.

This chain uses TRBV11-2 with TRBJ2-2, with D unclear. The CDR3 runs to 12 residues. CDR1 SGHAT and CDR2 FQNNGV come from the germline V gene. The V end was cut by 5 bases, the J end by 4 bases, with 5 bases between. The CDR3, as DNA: TGTGCCAGCAGCCCCCCCACCGGGGAGCTGTTTTTT. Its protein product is CASSPPTGELFF.